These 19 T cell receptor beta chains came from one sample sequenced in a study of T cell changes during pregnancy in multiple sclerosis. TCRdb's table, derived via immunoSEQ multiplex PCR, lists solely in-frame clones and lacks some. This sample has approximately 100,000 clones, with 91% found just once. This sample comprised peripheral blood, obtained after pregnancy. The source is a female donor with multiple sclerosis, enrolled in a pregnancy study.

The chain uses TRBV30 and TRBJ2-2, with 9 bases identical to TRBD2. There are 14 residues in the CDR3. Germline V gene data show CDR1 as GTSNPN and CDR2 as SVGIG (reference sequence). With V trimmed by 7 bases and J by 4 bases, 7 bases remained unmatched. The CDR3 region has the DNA TGTGCCTCCTCTAGCGGGGCGGGCACCGGGGAGCTGTTTTTT. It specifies CASSSGAGTGELFF.

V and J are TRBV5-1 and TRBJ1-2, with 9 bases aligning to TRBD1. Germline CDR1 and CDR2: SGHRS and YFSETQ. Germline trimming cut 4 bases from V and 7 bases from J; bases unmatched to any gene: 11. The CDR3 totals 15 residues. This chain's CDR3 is CASSNHQQGAFGYTF. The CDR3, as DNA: TGCGCCAGCAGCAACCACCAACAGGGGGCTTTTGGCTACACCTTC.

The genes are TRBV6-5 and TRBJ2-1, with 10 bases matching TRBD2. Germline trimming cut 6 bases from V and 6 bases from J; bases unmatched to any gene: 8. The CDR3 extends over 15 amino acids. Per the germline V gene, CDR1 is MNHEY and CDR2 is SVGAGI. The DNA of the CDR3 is TGTGCCAGCAGCCGGTCTAGCGGGGGAACCAATGAGCAGTTCTTC. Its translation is CASSRSSGGTNEQFF.

Here the CDR3 reads CASSLKPGLAGTGELFF. The CDR3 DNA sequence: TGTGCCAGCAGCTTAAAACCGGGACTAGCGGGAACCGGGGAGCTGTTTTTT. The rearrangement joins TRBV5-4 to TRBJ2-2; the match to TRBD2 covers 13 bases. The V gene end was trimmed by 2 bases and the J gene end by 5 bases; junction bases not matched to a gene: 6. The germline V gene encodes CDR1 SGHNT and CDR2 YYREEE (reference sequence). The CDR3 is 17 residues long.

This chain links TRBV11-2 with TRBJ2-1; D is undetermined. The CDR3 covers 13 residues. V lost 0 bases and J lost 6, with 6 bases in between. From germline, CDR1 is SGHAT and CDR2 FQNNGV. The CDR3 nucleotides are TGTGCCAGCAGCTTAGATACCAGCAATGAGCAGTTCTTC. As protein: CASSLDTSNEQFF.

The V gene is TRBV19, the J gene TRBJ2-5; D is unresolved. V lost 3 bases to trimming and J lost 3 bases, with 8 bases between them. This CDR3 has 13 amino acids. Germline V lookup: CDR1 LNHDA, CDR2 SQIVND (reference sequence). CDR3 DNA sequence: TGTGCCAGTAGTATCGACTCAGAAGAGACCCAGTACTTC. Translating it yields CASSIDSEETQYF.

CDR3 in DNA: TGTGCCAGCAGTCATTCCTGGGGCAGGGCCTACGAGCAGTACTTC. This translates into CASSHSWGRAYEQYF. This chain links TRBV7-9 with TRBJ2-7, with D possibly TRBD1 on 5 matching bases. This CDR3 contains 15 residues. Germline V gene lookup returns CDR1 SEHNR and CDR2 FQNEAQ (reference sequence). V lost 6 bases to trimming and J lost 2 bases, with 17 bases between them.

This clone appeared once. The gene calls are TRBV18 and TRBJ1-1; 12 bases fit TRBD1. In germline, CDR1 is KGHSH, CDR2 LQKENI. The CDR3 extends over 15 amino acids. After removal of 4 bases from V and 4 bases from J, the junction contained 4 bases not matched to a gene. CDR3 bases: TGTGCCAGCTCACTGGGACAGGGGGCGAGCACTGAAGCTTTCTTT. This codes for CASSLGQGASTEAFF.

CDR3 in DNA: TGTGCCAGCAGACGAGGGACAGACTATGGCTACACCTTC. Translating gives CASRRGTDYGYTF. The chain couples TRBV7-2 to TRBJ1-2; 7 bases are shared with TRBD1. Germline V gene data show CDR1 as SGHTA and CDR2 as FQGNSA. The V gene end was trimmed by 6 bases and the J gene end by 3 bases; junction bases not matched to a gene: 4. The CDR3 runs 13 residues.

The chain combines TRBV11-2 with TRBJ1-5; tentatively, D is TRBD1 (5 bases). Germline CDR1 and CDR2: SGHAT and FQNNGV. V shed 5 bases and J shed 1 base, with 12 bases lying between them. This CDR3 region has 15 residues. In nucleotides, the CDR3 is TGTGCCAGCAGCCAAGACCAGGGAAGCAATCAGCCCCAGCATTTT. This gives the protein CASSQDQGSNQPQHF.

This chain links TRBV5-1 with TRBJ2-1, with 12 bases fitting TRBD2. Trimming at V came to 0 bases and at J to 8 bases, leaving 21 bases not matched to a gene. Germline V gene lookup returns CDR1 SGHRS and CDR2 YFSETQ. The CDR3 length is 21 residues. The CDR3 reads CASSLGGPVTSGGTLFYEQFF. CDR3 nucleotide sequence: TGCGCCAGCAGCTTGGGAGGACCGGTTACTAGCGGGGGGACGTTATTCTATGAGCAGTTCTTC.

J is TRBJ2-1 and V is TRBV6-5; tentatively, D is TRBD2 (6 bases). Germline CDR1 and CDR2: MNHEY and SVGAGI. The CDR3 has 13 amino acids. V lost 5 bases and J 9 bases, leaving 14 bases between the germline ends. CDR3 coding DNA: TGTGCCAGCAGTAAGTTGGGGGGTACTGAGCAGTTCTTC. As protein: CASSKLGGTEQFF.

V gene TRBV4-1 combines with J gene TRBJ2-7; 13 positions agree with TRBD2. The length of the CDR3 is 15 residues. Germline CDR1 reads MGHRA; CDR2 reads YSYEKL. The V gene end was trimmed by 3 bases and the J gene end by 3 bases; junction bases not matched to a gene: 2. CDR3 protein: CASSHRTSGGYEQYF. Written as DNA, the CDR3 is TGCGCCAGCAGCCACCGGACTAGCGGGGGCTACGAGCAGTACTTC.

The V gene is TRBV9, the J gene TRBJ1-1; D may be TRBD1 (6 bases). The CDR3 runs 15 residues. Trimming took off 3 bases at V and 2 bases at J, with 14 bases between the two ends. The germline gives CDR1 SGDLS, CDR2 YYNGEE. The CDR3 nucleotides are TGTGCCAGCAGCGCCCCGGTGGGGGCTAACACTGAAGCTTTCTTT. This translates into CASSAPVGANTEAFF.

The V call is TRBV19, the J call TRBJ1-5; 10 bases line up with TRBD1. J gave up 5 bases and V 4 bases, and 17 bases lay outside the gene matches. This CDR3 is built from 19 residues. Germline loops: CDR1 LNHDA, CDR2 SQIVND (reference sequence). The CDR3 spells CASSTPGQGMDRIYQPQHF. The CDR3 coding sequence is TGTGCCAGTAGTACCCCGGGACAGGGGATGGACCGGATCTATCAGCCCCAGCATTTT.

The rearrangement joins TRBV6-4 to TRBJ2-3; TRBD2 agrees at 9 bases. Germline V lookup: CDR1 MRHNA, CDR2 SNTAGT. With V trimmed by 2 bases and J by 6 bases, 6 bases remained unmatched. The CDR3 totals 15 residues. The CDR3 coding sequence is TGTGCCAGCAGTGACGGCGGGGGGGCCGCGGATACGCAGTATTTT. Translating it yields CASSDGGGAADTQYF.

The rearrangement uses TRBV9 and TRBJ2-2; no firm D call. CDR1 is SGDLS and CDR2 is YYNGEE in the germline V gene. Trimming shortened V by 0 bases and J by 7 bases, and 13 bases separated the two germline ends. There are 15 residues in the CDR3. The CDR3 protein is CASSVAGAYGGELFF. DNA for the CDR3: TGTGCCAGCAGCGTAGCCGGAGCCTACGGCGGGGAGCTGTTTTTT.

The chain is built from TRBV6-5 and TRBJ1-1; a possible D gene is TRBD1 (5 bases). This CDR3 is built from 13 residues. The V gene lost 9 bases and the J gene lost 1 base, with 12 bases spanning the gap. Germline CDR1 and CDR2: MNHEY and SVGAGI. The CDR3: CARGRGRNTEAFF. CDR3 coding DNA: TGTGCCAGGGGACGGGGGAGGAACACTGAAGCTTTCTTT.

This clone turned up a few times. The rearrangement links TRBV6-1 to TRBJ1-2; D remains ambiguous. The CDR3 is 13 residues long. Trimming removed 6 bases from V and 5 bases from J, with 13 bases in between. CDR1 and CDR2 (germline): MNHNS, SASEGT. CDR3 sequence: CASSREWGYGYTF. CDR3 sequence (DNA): TGTGCCAGCAGCCGGGAGTGGGGTTATGGCTACACCTTC.